This T cell receptor (beta chain) originates from a study of T cell responses to AZD1222 COVID-19 vaccine. Whole-study results and caveats: Only 5 to 7 individuals given AZD1222 were seropositive at baseline.

This clone appeared a single time. Antigen: not known. TCRdb's copy holds only in-frame clones and misses some; the assay was immunoSEQ multiplex PCR. In the table there are roughly 120,000 clones, around 87% of which are singletons. Germline V gives CDR1 SGDLS, CDR2 YYNGEE. Trimming stripped 2 bases from V and 0 bases from J, with 9 bases between. The CDR3 spans 15 residues. The V call is TRBV9, the J call TRBJ1-3, with D unclear. This TCR came from an adult who received the AZD1222 COVID-19 vaccine. The starting material was peripheral blood, obtained 28 days after the second AZD1222 dose. The DNA for the CDR3 is TGTGCCAGCAGCGTCGGCGCTAGCTCTGGAAACACCATATATTTT. It is translated as CASSVGASSGNTIYF.